Listed below are T cell receptor beta chains from one sample, sequenced in a study of cytomegalovirus exposure and HLA in healthy donors. Using immunoSEQ multiplex PCR, the repertoire was profiled, and TCRdb retains in-frame clones only, with some absent. This sample has a few hundred thousand clones, with about 80% found just once. Sequencing was carried out using PBMCs. The receptor source for this set is a woman aged 55-69 years in good health and CMV-seropositive. CDR3s include the opening cysteine and the closing phenylalanine or tryptophan. Fields, in order: V gene, J gene, clone size, D gene, CDR3 protein, CDR3 DNA. D genes are given only for firm matches. Clone size is not always given. Where it is, it says once, few, many or a class for expanded clones.

v_call: TRBV18; j_call: TRBJ2-7; clone_size: -; d_call: -; cdr3_aa: CASSPEQGHYEQYF; cdr3_nt: TGTGCCAGCTCACCAGAGCAGGGGCACTACGAGCAGTACTTC
v_call: TRBV28; j_call: TRBJ1-1; clone_size: few; d_call: TRBD1; cdr3_aa: CASSLGQGPEAFF; cdr3_nt: TGTGCCAGCAGTTTAGGACAGGGCCCTGAAGCTTTCTTT
v_call: TRBV19; j_call: TRBJ2-2; clone_size: once; d_call: -; cdr3_aa: CASSKQVVKGELFF; cdr3_nt: TGTGCCAGTAGTAAGCAGGTCGTGAAGGGGGAGCTGTTTTTT
v_call: TRBV4-2; j_call: TRBJ1-1; clone_size: -; d_call: -; cdr3_aa: CASSQVVNTEAFF; cdr3_nt: TGTGCCAGCAGCCAAGTAGTGAACACTGAAGCTTTCTTT
v_call: TRBV7-2; j_call: TRBJ2-4; clone_size: -; d_call: -; cdr3_aa: CASSLTGLNIQYF; cdr3_nt: TGTGCCAGCAGTTTAACAGGGTTGAACATTCAGTACTTC
v_call: TRBV6-6; j_call: TRBJ2-7; clone_size: many; d_call: -; cdr3_aa: CASSYTSESHEQYF; cdr3_nt: TGTGCCAGCAGTTATACCAGCGAGTCGCACGAGCAGTACTTC
v_call: TRBV5-1; j_call: TRBJ1-3; clone_size: -; d_call: -; cdr3_aa: CASSSGGSGNTIYF; cdr3_nt: TGCGCCAGCAGCTCCGGGGGTTCTGGAAACACCATATATTTT
v_call: TRBV7-2; j_call: TRBJ2-7; clone_size: once; d_call: -; cdr3_aa: CASSLVTGLSYEQYF; cdr3_nt: TGTGCCAGCAGCTTAGTCACAGGGCTTTCCTACGAGCAGTACTTC
v_call: TRBV18; j_call: TRBJ2-5; clone_size: once; d_call: TRBD1; cdr3_aa: CASSPFYRGSTQETQYF; cdr3_nt: TGTGCCAGCTCACCATTTTACAGGGGGAGCACCCAAGAGACCCAGTACTTC
v_call: TRBV4-1; j_call: TRBJ2-7; clone_size: -; d_call: TRBD2; cdr3_aa: CASSRLAGATYEQYF; cdr3_nt: TGCGCCAGCAGCCGCCTAGCGGGAGCCACCTACGAGCAGTACTTC
v_call: TRBV5-1; j_call: TRBJ2-3; clone_size: -; d_call: TRBD1; cdr3_aa: CASSLATLAGGTDTQYF; cdr3_nt: TGCGCCAGCAGCTTGGCCACCTTGGCAGGGGGAACAGATACGCAGTATTTT
v_call: TRBV4-3; j_call: TRBJ1-2; clone_size: once; d_call: TRBD1; cdr3_aa: CASSQDWGVGTVYGYTF; cdr3_nt: TGCGCCAGCAGCCAAGATTGGGGAGTCGGGACAGTATATGGCTACACCTTC
v_call: TRBV7-3; j_call: TRBJ2-2; clone_size: -; d_call: -; cdr3_aa: CASSIYPGELFF; cdr3_nt: TGTGCCAGCAGCATCTACCCCGGGGAGCTGTTTTTT
v_call: TRBV10-3; j_call: TRBJ1-5; clone_size: -; d_call: -; cdr3_aa: CAISGGWDQPQHF; cdr3_nt: TGTGCCATCAGTGGGGGCTGGGATCAGCCCCAGCATTTT
v_call: TRBV28; j_call: TRBJ2-5; clone_size: -; d_call: -; cdr3_aa: CASRRGGGNLGETQYF; cdr3_nt: TGTGCCAGCAGGAGGGGGGGTGGTAATTTAGGAGAGACCCAGTACTTC
v_call: TRBV5-1; j_call: TRBJ1-2; clone_size: few; d_call: TRBD1; cdr3_aa: CASSLGFGQGHYGYTF; cdr3_nt: TGCGCCAGCAGCTTGGGATTCGGACAGGGGCACTATGGCTACACCTTC
v_call: TRBV28; j_call: TRBJ2-4; clone_size: -; d_call: -; cdr3_aa: CASGIRGYGIQYF; cdr3_nt: TGTGCCAGCGGGATAAGGGGATATGGCATTCAGTACTTC
v_call: TRBV5-1; j_call: TRBJ2-5; clone_size: -; d_call: -; cdr3_aa: CASSLPGEETQYF; cdr3_nt: TGCGCCAGCAGCTTGCCGGGAGAAGAGACCCAGTACTTC
v_call: TRBV9; j_call: TRBJ2-5; clone_size: -; d_call: -; cdr3_aa: CASSVIPGAETQYF; cdr3_nt: TGTGCCAGCAGCGTAATTCCGGGAGCAGAGACCCAGTACTTC
v_call: TRBV7-8; j_call: TRBJ1-2; clone_size: -; d_call: TRBD1; cdr3_aa: CASSQVGTGYYGYTF; cdr3_nt: TGTGCCAGCAGCCAAGTGGGGACAGGGTACTATGGCTACACCTTC
v_call: TRBV28; j_call: TRBJ1-1; clone_size: once; d_call: -; cdr3_aa: CASSGDVAEAFF; cdr3_nt: TGTGCCAGCAGCGGGGATGTGGCTGAAGCTTTCTTT
v_call: TRBV5-1; j_call: TRBJ2-2; clone_size: once; d_call: TRBD2; cdr3_aa: CASNLAGHTGELFF; cdr3_nt: TGCGCCAGCAACTTAGCGGGCCACACCGGGGAGCTGTTTTTT
v_call: TRBV12-5; j_call: TRBJ2-5; clone_size: -; d_call: -; cdr3_aa: CASAGRGRETQYF; cdr3_nt: TGTGCTAGTGCGGGGCGGGGGCGCGAGACCCAGTACTTC
v_call: TRBV18; j_call: TRBJ2-3; clone_size: -; d_call: TRBD2; cdr3_aa: CASSPPGTPTSGRTDTQYF; cdr3_nt: TGTGCCAGCTCACCACCCGGGACACCGACTAGCGGGAGAACAGATACGCAGTATTTT
v_call: TRBV5-4; j_call: TRBJ2-5; clone_size: -; d_call: -; cdr3_aa: CASSLVSQETQYF; cdr3_nt: TGTGCCAGCAGCTTGGTGTCTCAAGAGACCCAGTACTTC
v_call: TRBV6-4; j_call: TRBJ1-2; clone_size: once; d_call: -; cdr3_aa: CASSPQGSSYGYTF; cdr3_nt: TGTGCCAGCAGTCCCCAGGGGTCCTCCTATGGCTACACCTTC
v_call: TRBV5-1; j_call: TRBJ2-5; clone_size: -; d_call: TRBD2; cdr3_aa: CASQREGETQYF; cdr3_nt: TGCGCCAGCCAGCGGGAGGGAGAGACCCAGTACTTC
v_call: TRBV30; j_call: TRBJ2-5; clone_size: -; d_call: TRBD1; cdr3_aa: CAWNTGVAQYF; cdr3_nt: TGTGCCTGGAATACAGGGGTAGCCCAGTACTTC
v_call: TRBV4-1; j_call: TRBJ2-7; clone_size: few; d_call: TRBD1; cdr3_aa: CASRSPGTGDYEQYF; cdr3_nt: TGCGCCAGCAGATCCCCCGGGACAGGAGACTACGAGCAGTACTTC
v_call: TRBV6-6; j_call: TRBJ2-2; clone_size: once; d_call: TRBD1; cdr3_aa: CASSYSGQGNTGELFF; cdr3_nt: TGTGCCAGCAGTTACTCCGGACAGGGGAACACCGGGGAGCTGTTTTTT
v_call: TRBV6-1; j_call: TRBJ2-1; clone_size: few; d_call: TRBD2; cdr3_aa: CASSDPSGGVYNEQFF; cdr3_nt: TGTGCCAGCAGTGATCCTAGCGGGGGGGTATACAATGAGCAGTTCTTC
v_call: TRBV7-8; j_call: TRBJ2-1; clone_size: -; d_call: TRBD2; cdr3_aa: CASSFTAWGGPSEQFF; cdr3_nt: TGTGCCAGCAGCTTTACAGCCTGGGGAGGGCCGTCTGAGCAGTTCTTC
v_call: TRBV5-4; j_call: TRBJ2-5; clone_size: -; d_call: -; cdr3_aa: CASSPGQQETQYF; cdr3_nt: TGTGCCAGCAGCCCCGGACAGCAAGAGACCCAGTACTTC
v_call: TRBV27; j_call: TRBJ1-5; clone_size: -; d_call: TRBD1; cdr3_aa: CASSGRGQEYSNQPQHF; cdr3_nt: TGTGCCAGCAGTGGCAGGGGACAGGAGTATTCCAATCAGCCCCAGCATTTT